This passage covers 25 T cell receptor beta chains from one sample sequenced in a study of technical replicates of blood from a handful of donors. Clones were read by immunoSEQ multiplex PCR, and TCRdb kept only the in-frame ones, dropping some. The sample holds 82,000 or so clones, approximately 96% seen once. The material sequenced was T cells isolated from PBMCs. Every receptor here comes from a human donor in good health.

The CDR3 here is CASSRRTGPFGANVLTF. The CDR3 DNA follows: TGTGCCAGCAGTCGGAGGACAGGGCCATTTGGGGCCAACGTCCTGACTTTC. The J gene is TRBJ2-6, the V gene TRBV27, with TRBD1 matching over 8 bases. V trimming: 5 bases; J trimming: 3 bases; junction bases outside the gene matches: 9. From germline, CDR1 is MNHEY and CDR2 SMNVEV (reference sequence). CDR3 size: 17 residues.

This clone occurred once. The CDR3 DNA sequence: TGTGCCAGCAGCTTAACCCCAGGGGTAACCGGGGAGCTGTTTTTT. The encoded protein is CASSLTPGVTGELFF. V is TRBV7-2 and J is TRBJ2-2, with D perhaps TRBD1 (6 bases). Between the trimmed V and J ends, which lost 2 bases and 5 bases, there was a span of 12 bases. The CDR3 has 15 residues. The germline CDR1 and CDR2 sequences are SGHTA and FQGNSA. The variable domain in full, completed from reference TRBV7-2 and TRBJ2-2, reads GAGVSQSPSNKVTEKGKDVELRCDPISGHTALYWYRQSLGQGLEFLIYFQGNSAPDKSGLPSDRFSAERTGGSVSTLTIQRTQQEDSAVYLCASSLTPGVTGELFFGEGSRLTVL.

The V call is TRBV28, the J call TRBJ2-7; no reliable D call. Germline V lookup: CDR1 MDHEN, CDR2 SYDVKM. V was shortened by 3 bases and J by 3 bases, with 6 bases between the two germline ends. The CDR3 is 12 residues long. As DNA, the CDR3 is TGTGCCAGCAGTTTCAACGGCTACGAGCAGTACTTC. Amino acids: CASSFNGYEQYF.

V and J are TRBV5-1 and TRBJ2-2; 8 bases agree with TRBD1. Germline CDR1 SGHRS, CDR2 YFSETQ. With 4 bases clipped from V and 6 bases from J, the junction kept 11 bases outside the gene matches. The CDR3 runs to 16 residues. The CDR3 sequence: CASSDSTGGKSGELFF. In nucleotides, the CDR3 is TGCGCCAGCAGCGATTCCACAGGGGGGAAATCCGGGGAGCTGTTTTTT.

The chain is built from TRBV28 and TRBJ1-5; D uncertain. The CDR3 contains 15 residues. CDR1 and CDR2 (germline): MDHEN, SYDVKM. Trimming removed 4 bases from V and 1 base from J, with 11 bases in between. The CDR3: CASSWVLGSNQPQHF. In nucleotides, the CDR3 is TGTGCCAGCAGTTGGGTACTAGGGAGCAATCAGCCCCAGCATTTT.

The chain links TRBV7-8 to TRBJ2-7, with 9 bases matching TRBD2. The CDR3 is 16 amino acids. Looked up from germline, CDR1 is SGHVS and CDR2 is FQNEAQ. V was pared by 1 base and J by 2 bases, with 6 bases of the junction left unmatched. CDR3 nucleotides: TGTGCCAGCAGCTTAGGGCTAGCGGGAATCACCTACGAGCAGTACTTC. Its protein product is CASSLGLAGITYEQYF.

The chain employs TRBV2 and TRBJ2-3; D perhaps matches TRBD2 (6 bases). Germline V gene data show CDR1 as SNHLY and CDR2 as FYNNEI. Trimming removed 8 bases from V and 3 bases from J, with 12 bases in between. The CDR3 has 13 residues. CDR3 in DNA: TGTGCCAGCCGGGGGACGGGGACAGATACGCAGTATTTT. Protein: CASRGTGTDTQYF.

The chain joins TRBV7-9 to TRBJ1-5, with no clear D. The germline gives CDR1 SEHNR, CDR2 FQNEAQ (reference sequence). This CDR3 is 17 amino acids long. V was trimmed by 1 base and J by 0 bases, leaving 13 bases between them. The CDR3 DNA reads TGTGCCAGCAGCTTAGTTGCGGGAAGAAATAGCAATCAGCCCCAGCATTTT. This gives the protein CASSLVAGRNSNQPQHF.

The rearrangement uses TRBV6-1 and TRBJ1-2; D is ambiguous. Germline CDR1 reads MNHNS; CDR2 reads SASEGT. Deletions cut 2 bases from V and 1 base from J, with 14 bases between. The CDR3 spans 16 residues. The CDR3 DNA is TGTGCCAGCAGTGAATTTAGGAGCGGGATTAACTATGGCTACACCTTC. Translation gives CASSEFRSGINYGYTF.

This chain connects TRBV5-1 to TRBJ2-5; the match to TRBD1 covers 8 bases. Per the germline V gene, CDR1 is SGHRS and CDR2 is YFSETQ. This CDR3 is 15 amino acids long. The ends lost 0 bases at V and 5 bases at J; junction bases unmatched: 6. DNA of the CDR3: TGCGCCAGCAGCTTGGTGGGACAGGAATGGGAGACCCAGTACTTC. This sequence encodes CASSLVGQEWETQYF.

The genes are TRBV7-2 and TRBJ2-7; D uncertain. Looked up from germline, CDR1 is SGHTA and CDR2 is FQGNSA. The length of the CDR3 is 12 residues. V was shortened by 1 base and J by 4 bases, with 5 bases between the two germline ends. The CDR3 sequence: CASSLVAYEQYF. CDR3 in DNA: TGTGCCAGCAGCTTAGTAGCTTACGAGCAGTACTTC.

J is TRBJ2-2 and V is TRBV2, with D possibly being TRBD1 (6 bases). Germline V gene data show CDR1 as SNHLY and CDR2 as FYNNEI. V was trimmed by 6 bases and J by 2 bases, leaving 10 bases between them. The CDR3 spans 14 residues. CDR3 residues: CASRRQVNTGELFF. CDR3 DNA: TGTGCCAGCAGAAGACAGGTCAACACCGGGGAGCTGTTTTTT.

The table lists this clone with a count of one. CDR3 nucleotides: TGTGCCAGCAGTGAAGTGGGTACGGCGGCTGAGCAGTTCTTC. Protein: CASSEVGTAAEQFF. This sequence joins TRBV25-1 and TRBJ2-1; D not certain. Germline V lookup: CDR1 MGHDK, CDR2 SYGVNS. The germline V and J ends were trimmed by 2 bases and 9 bases, with 14 bases remaining between them. The CDR3 has 14 residues.

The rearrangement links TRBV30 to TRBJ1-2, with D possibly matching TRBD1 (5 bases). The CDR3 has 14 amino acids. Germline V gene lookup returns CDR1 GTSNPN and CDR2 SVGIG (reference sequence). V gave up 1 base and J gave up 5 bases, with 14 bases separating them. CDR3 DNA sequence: TGTGCCTGGAGTGCCGGACAAAACTGGTATGGCTACACCTTC. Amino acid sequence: CAWSAGQNWYGYTF.

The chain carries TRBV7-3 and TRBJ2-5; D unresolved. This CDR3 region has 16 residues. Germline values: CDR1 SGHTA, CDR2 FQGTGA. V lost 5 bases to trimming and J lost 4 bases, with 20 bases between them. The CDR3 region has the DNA TGTGCCAGCAGCCCGTCCTCTACTGTCTTAAGAGAGACCCAGTACTTC. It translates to CASSPSSTVLRETQYF.

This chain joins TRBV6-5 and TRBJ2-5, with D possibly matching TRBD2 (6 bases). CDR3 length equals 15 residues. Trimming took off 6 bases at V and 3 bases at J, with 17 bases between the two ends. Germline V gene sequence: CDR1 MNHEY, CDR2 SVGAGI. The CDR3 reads CASRSGSWEEETQYF. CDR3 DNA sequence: TGTGCCAGCAGGTCCGGGAGCTGGGAAGAAGAGACCCAGTACTTC.

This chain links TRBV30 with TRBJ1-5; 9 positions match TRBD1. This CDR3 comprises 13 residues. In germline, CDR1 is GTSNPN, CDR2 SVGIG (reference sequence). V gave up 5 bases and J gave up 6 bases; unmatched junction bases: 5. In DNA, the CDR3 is TGTGCCTGGGCCACAGGGGGCCTTCAGCCCCAGCATTTT. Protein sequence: CAWATGGLQPQHF.

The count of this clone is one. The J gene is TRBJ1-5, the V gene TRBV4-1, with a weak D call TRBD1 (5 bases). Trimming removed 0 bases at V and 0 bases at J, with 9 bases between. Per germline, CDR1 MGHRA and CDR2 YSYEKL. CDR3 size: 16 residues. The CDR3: CASSQDGHPSNQPQHF. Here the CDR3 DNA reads TGCGCCAGCAGCCAAGACGGACATCCTAGCAATCAGCCCCAGCATTTT.

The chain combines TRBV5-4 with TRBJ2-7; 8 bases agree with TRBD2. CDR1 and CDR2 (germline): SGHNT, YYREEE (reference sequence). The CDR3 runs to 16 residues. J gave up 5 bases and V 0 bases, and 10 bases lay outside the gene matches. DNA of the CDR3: TGTGCCAGCAGCTTGGCCAGCGGGGGAGGGCCCCACGAGCAGTACTTC. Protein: CASSLASGGGPHEQYF.

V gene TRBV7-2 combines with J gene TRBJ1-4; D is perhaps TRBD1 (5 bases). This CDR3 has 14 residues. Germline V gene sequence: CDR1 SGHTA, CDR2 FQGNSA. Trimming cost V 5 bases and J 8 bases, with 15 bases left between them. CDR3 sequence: CASSLGRGQEKLFF. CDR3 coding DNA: TGTGCCAGCAGCCTCGGGAGGGGTCAGGAAAAACTGTTTTTT.

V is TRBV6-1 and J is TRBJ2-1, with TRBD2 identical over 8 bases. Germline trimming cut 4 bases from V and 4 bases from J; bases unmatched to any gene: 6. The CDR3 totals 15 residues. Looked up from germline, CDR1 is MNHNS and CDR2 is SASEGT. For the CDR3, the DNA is TGTGCCAGCAGTGTAGGACTAGCAGGATACAATGAGCAGTTCTTC. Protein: CASSVGLAGYNEQFF.

This CDR3 reads CASTGGESYEQYF. The CDR3, as DNA: TGTGCCTCCACAGGGGGGGAGTCCTACGAGCAGTACTTC. V gene TRBV5-8 combines with J gene TRBJ2-7; D perhaps matches TRBD1 (8 bases). The CDR3 extends over 13 amino acids. V lost 10 bases to trimming and J lost 1 base, with 15 bases between them. Germline V CDR1 and CDR2: SGHTS, YDEGEE.

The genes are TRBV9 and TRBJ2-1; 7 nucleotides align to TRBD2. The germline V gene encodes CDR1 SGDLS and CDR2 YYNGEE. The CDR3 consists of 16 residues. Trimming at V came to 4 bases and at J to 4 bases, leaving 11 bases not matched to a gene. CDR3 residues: CASSIWTRNEYNEQFF. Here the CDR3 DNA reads TGTGCCAGCAGCATATGGACTAGGAATGAGTACAATGAGCAGTTCTTC.

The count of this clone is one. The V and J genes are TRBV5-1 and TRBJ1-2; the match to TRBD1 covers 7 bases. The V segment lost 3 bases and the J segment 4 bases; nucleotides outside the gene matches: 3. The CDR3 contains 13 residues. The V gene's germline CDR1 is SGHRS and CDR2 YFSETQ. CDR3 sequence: CASSSGGRYGYTF. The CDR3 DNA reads TGCGCCAGCAGCTCAGGGGGGCGCTATGGCTACACCTTC.

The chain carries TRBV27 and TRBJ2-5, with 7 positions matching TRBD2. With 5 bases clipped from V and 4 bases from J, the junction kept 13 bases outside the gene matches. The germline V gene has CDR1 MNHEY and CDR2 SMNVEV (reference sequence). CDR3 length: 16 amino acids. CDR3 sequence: CASSPGRGLKGETQYF. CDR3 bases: TGTGCCAGCAGTCCAGGGAGGGGCCTTAAAGGAGAGACCCAGTACTTC.